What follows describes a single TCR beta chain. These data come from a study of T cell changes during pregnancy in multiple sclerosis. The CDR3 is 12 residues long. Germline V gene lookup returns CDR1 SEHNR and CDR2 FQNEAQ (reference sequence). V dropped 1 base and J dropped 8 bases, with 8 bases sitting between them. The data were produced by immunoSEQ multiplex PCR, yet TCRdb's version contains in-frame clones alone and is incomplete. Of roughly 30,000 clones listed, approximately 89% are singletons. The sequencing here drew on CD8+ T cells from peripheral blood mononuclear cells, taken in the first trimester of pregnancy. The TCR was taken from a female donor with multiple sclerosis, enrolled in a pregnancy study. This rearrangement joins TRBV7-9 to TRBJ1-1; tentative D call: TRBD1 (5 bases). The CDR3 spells CASSLGTMEAFF. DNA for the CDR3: TGTGCCAGCAGCTTAGGGACAATGGAAGCTTTCTTT.